These 30 T cell receptor beta chains came from one sample sequenced in a study of blood T cell repertoires in COVID-19. Sequencing was performed with immunoSEQ multiplex PCR; in TCRdb, only in-frame clones are kept and a portion is missing. The sample has about 280,000 clones, roughly 89% seen once. The sample taken for sequencing was PBMCs or T cells enriched from blood (not recorded which). These receptor sequences come from a woman aged 60-75 years who had recovered from COVID-19.

V usage is TRBV30 and J usage is TRBJ1-2; possibly TRBD1 for D (6 bases). Trimming removed 2 bases from V and 10 bases from J, with 17 bases in between. Germline V lookup: CDR1 GTSNPN, CDR2 SVGIG (reference sequence). The CDR3 consists of 13 residues. CDR3 nucleotide sequence: TGTGCCTGGAGTTCTCGACGGACAGACTACTACACCTTC. As protein: CAWSSRRTDYYTF.

The V gene is TRBV28, the J gene TRBJ2-2, with a tentative D call TRBD2 (6 bases). CDR3 size: 15 residues. With 8 bases removed from V and 2 bases from J, the gap between germline ends came to 15 bases. CDR1 is MDHEN, CDR2 SYDVKM, per germline. The CDR3 region has the DNA TGTGCCAGCTCCACAAGGAGGGCAAACACCGGGGAGCTGTTTTTT. Translated: CASSTRRANTGELFF.

CDR3 sequence: CASSSRTANSPLHF. CDR3 nucleotide sequence: TGCGCCAGCAGCTCCAGGACAGCTAATTCACCCCTCCACTTT. The rearrangement links TRBV5-1 to TRBJ1-6; D possibly corresponds to TRBD1 (6 bases). Germline-derived CDR1 and CDR2 are SGHRS and YFSETQ. Trimming cost V 3 bases and J 6 bases, with 10 bases left between them. CDR3 length equals 14 residues.

The table lists this clone with a count of one. The V gene is TRBV27, the J gene TRBJ2-2; D gene uncertain. The V end was cut by 7 bases, the J end by 1 base, with 10 bases between. The CDR3 has 14 amino acids. CDR1 and CDR2 from the germline V gene are MNHEY and SMNVEV (reference sequence). The chain's CDR3 is CASKISGNTGELFF. CDR3 DNA sequence: TGTGCCAGCAAAATCTCGGGGAACACCGGGGAGCTGTTTTTT.

The chain carries TRBV27 and TRBJ1-1; 7 positions agree with TRBD1. Germline V gene lookup returns CDR1 MNHEY and CDR2 SMNVEV (reference sequence). The V and J ends lost 2 bases and 7 bases, in that order; junction bases with no gene match: 4. The CDR3 has 13 amino acids. The CDR3 is CASSLVQGSEAFF. CDR3 sequence (DNA): TGTGCCAGCAGTTTAGTACAGGGGAGTGAAGCTTTCTTT.

This clone was found a few times. The rearrangement joins TRBV28 to TRBJ1-1, with a possible D match to TRBD1 (5 bases). Per the germline V gene, CDR1 is MDHEN and CDR2 is SYDVKM. Between the trimmed V and J ends, which lost 1 base and 1 base, there was a span of 16 bases. The CDR3 has 17 amino acids. CDR3 in amino acids: CASSLLGAGRGNTEAFF. CDR3 in DNA: TGTGCCAGCAGTTTATTAGGGGCAGGGCGAGGGAACACTGAAGCTTTCTTT.

The chain uses TRBV10-3 and TRBJ2-1; 7 positions agree with TRBD1. CDR1 ENHRY and CDR2 SYGVKD come from the germline V gene. The CDR3 is 15 amino acids. The V gene end was trimmed by 6 bases and the J gene end by 2 bases; junction bases not matched to a gene: 7. This CDR3 reads CAIRITGAPYNEQFF. In DNA form, the CDR3 reads TGTGCCATCAGAATAACAGGGGCCCCCTACAATGAGCAGTTCTTC.

Of note for this clone: Additional DNA sequences in this sample encode the identical CDR3. The chain uses TRBV30 and TRBJ1-2, with D perhaps matching TRBD1 (5 bases). The CDR3 is 12 amino acids. The germline V gene has CDR1 GTSNPN and CDR2 SVGIG (reference sequence). The V gene lost 0 bases and the J gene lost 8 bases, with 10 bases spanning the gap. The CDR3 spells CAWSVSGVGYTF. CDR3 nucleotides: TGTGCCTGGAGTGTGTCGGGGGTCGGCTACACCTTC.

The J gene is TRBJ1-4, the V gene TRBV2; TRBD1 might be the D (6 bases). V was shortened by 8 bases and J by 4 bases, with 17 bases between the two germline ends. In germline, CDR1 is SNHLY, CDR2 FYNNEI. This CDR3 has 15 amino acids. The CDR3 nucleotides are TGTGCCAGCCGCAGTTCGACAGGAGTTAATGAAAAACTGTTTTTT. This sequence encodes CASRSSTGVNEKLFF.

As concerns this clone: Other DNA variants within this sample encode the same CDR3. The rearrangement uses TRBV28 and TRBJ1-1, with a weak D call TRBD1 (5 bases). This CDR3 region has 13 residues. Germline CDR1 is MDHEN and CDR2 is SYDVKM. Trimming pared 6 bases from V and 1 base from J, leaving 9 bases between. CDR3 coding DNA: TGTGCCAGCAGATGGGGGGGGAACACTGAAGCTTTCTTT. Protein: CASRWGGNTEAFF.

J is TRBJ1-6 and V is TRBV12-3 or TRBV12-4; no clear D. The CDR3 length is 12 residues. The V and J ends lost 4 bases and 8 bases respectively, with 6 bases between them. This CDR3 is CASSSVHSPLHF. The CDR3 nucleotides are TGTGCCAGCAGTTCGGTGCATTCACCCCTCCACTTT.

This chain joins TRBV19 and TRBJ2-7; maybe TRBD2 (6 bases). CDR3 length equals 16 residues. V was trimmed by 5 bases and J by 3 bases, leaving 20 bases between them. CDR1 and CDR2 (germline): LNHDA, SQIVND (reference sequence). CDR3 protein: CASSPQAGGLLYEQYF. CDR3 DNA: TGTGCCAGTAGTCCCCAGGCTGGAGGGTTACTCTACGAGCAGTACTTC.

This clone was picked up one time. The rearrangement links TRBV11-1 to TRBJ1-1; a possible D gene is TRBD1 (6 bases). This CDR3 spans 13 amino acids. Germline CDR1 is SGHAT and CDR2 is FQDESV (reference sequence). Trimming removed 5 bases from V and 5 bases from J, with 12 bases in between. The DNA of the CDR3 is TGTGCCAGCAGCAAAGGGGGTGGGACTGAAGCTTTCTTT. As protein: CASSKGGGTEAFF.

The J gene is TRBJ2-7, the V gene TRBV6-2 or TRBV6-3, with 9 bases aligning to TRBD1. The CDR3 totals 16 residues. After removal of 6 bases from V and 4 bases from J, the junction contained 13 bases not matched to a gene. From germline, CDR1 is MNHEY and CDR2 SVGEGT. The CDR3 DNA reads as TGTGCCAGCAGGCCTCGACGCGGGACAGGGACGTACGAGCAGTACTTC. It codes for CASRPRRGTGTYEQYF.

This rearrangement joins TRBV18 to TRBJ2-2; TRBD1 is a possible D gene (6 bases). Germline CDR1 reads KGHSH; CDR2 reads LQKENI. The CDR3 has 16 amino acids. The V gene lost 2 bases and the J gene lost 2 bases, with 12 bases spanning the gap. CDR3 protein: CASSPAGQINTGELFF. CDR3 nucleotides: TGTGCCAGCTCACCAGCAGGACAGATAAACACCGGGGAGCTGTTTTTT.

The rearrangement links TRBV6-5 to TRBJ2-7; D call uncertain. The CDR3 spans 12 residues. Between the trimmed V and J ends, which lost 8 bases and 5 bases, there was a span of 13 bases. Germline CDR1 and CDR2: MNHEY and SVGAGI. The chain's CDR3 is CASGPYSNEQYF. The CDR3 DNA reads as TGTGCCAGCGGCCCATACAGTAACGAGCAGTACTTC.

The chain recombines TRBV7-9 with TRBJ2-7; TRBD1 is a possible D gene (5 bases). The CDR3 is 13 residues long. V lost 5 bases to trimming and J lost 2 bases, with 10 bases between them. Germline V gives CDR1 SEHNR, CDR2 FQNEAQ (reference sequence). CDR3: CASSRQLPYEQYF. CDR3 coding DNA: TGTGCCAGCAGCCGACAGTTGCCCTACGAGCAGTACTTC.

The rearrangement uses TRBV2 and TRBJ2-3, with 14 positions matching TRBD2. J was trimmed by 3 bases and V by 6 bases; bases with no gene match: 5. The CDR3 covers 16 residues. The germline gives CDR1 SNHLY, CDR2 FYNNEI. In nucleotides, the CDR3 is TGTGCCAGCAGGACCGGGACTAGCGGGGGAACAGATACGCAGTATTTT. It specifies CASRTGTSGGTDTQYF.

Here the CDR3 DNA reads TGTGCCAGCAGCTTAGAGTCAGGACAGGGGGAAAACACCTTC. Encoded protein: CASSLESGQGENTF. The chain employs TRBV7-8 and TRBJ1-2; TRBD1 matches at 10 bases. With V trimmed by 1 base and J by 12 bases, 8 bases remained unmatched. Germline V CDR1 and CDR2: SGHVS, FQNEAQ. This CDR3 comprises 14 residues.

The rearrangement uses TRBV6-4 and TRBJ2-3, with D maybe TRBD2 (6 bases). This CDR3 is 14 amino acids long. In germline, CDR1 is MRHNA, CDR2 SNTAGT. Trimming left V 6 bases short and J 2 bases short, with 12 bases between. CDR3 nucleotide sequence: TGTGCCAGCAGGCCGGAGGGTAACACAGATACGCAGTATTTT. It encodes CASRPEGNTDTQYF.

The chain employs TRBV5-1 and TRBJ2-6; 9 positions agree with TRBD1. This CDR3 has 17 amino acids. With V trimmed by 4 bases and J by 0 bases, 5 bases remained unmatched. In germline, CDR1 is SGHRS, CDR2 YFSETQ. The CDR3 is CASSQGTGISGANVLTF. The CDR3 nucleotides are TGCGCCAGCAGCCAAGGGACAGGGATCTCTGGGGCCAACGTCCTGACTTTC.

The chain links TRBV6-1 to TRBJ2-7; no definite D call. The V end was cut by 2 bases, the J end by 6 bases, with 2 bases between. The CDR3 is made up of 10 amino acids. CDR1 is MNHNS, CDR2 SASEGT, per germline. This chain's CDR3 is CASSEREQYF. Here the CDR3 DNA reads TGTGCCAGCAGTGAACGCGAGCAGTACTTC.

The CDR3 protein is CASNYGSGGHQPQHF. The CDR3 nucleotides are TGTGCCAGTAATTACGGGTCGGGGGGGCATCAGCCCCAGCATTTT. The V gene is TRBV19, the J gene TRBJ1-5; possibly TRBD1 for D (6 bases). CDR3 length: 15 residues. V shed 7 bases and J shed 5 bases, with 18 bases lying between them. Germline V gene data show CDR1 as LNHDA and CDR2 as SQIVND (reference sequence). Full variable domain (missing parts from reference TRBV19 and TRBJ1-5): DGGITQSPKYLFRKEGQNVTLSCEQNLNHDAMYWYRQDPGQGLRLIYYSQIVNDFQKGDIAEGYSVSREKKESFPLTVTSAQKNPTAFYLCASNYGSGGHQPQHFGDGTRLSIL.

The V and J genes are TRBV30 and TRBJ1-2, with TRBD1 matching over 7 bases. The V gene end was trimmed by 7 bases and the J gene end by 12 bases; junction bases not matched to a gene: 14. Looked up from germline, CDR1 is GTSNPN and CDR2 is SVGIG (reference sequence). The CDR3 contains 12 residues. The CDR3, as DNA: TGTGCCTACTCGGAACCAGGGGGGCGGCACACCTTC. Its protein is CAYSEPGGRHTF.

The rearrangement joins TRBV16 to TRBJ2-5; TRBD2 is a possible D gene (6 bases). The CDR3 contains 17 residues. The V gene's germline CDR1 is KGHSY and CDR2 FQNENV. V lost 2 bases, J lost 5 bases, and 21 bases lay in between. The CDR3 region has the DNA TGTGCCAGCAGCCAAGACGGGGCGGGGTCCCTTCGGGAGACCCAGTACTTC. It is translated as CASSQDGAGSLRETQYF.

This clone showed up just a few times. The J gene is TRBJ1-2, the V gene TRBV11-3; weak D call: TRBD1 (5 bases). This CDR3 has 13 residues. Germline values: CDR1 SGHNT, CDR2 YENEEA. V lost 2 bases, J lost 7 bases, and 11 bases lay in between. The CDR3 DNA is TGTGCCAGCAGCTTATATCTGGGGCTTGGCTACACCTTC. Translating it yields CASSLYLGLGYTF.

This clone showed up just a few times. V usage is TRBV11-3 and J usage is TRBJ2-2; TRBD2 is a possible D gene (6 bases). The V end lost 0 bases, the J end lost 9 bases, and 8 bases lay between the germline ends. The CDR3 has 13 residues. Germline V gene sequence: CDR1 SGHNT, CDR2 YENEEA. The CDR3 region is CASSLDGGRELFF. CDR3 nucleotide sequence: TGTGCCAGCAGCTTAGACGGGGGAAGGGAGCTGTTTTTT.

The J gene is TRBJ2-1, the V gene TRBV19; weak D call: TRBD1 (6 bases). The CDR3 is 13 amino acids. Trimming shortened V by 9 bases and J by 7 bases, and 16 bases separated the two germline ends. Germline-derived CDR1 and CDR2 are LNHDA and SQIVND (reference sequence). DNA for the CDR3: TGTGCCAGCAAGAACAGGGAAGAGAATGAGCAGTTCTTC. Translating it yields CASKNREENEQFF. Combining the CDR3 with reference TRBV19 and TRBJ2-1 gives the whole variable domain DGGITQSPKYLFRKEGQNVTLSCEQNLNHDAMYWYRQDPGQGLRLIYYSQIVNDFQKGDIAEGYSVSREKKESFPLTVTSAQKNPTAFYLCASKNREENEQFFGPGTRLTVL.

The genes are TRBV6-5 and TRBJ1-1; maybe TRBD1 (6 bases). The V end was cut by 8 bases, the J end by 1 base, with 8 bases between. This CDR3 spans 12 amino acids. Germline V gives CDR1 MNHEY, CDR2 SVGAGI. This CDR3 reads CASQTGNTEAFF. The CDR3 coding sequence is TGTGCCAGCCAGACAGGGAACACTGAAGCTTTCTTT.

This chain joins TRBV28 and TRBJ2-7; D perhaps matches TRBD1 (5 bases). CDR3 size: 15 residues. The V gene lost 3 bases and the J gene lost 2 bases, with 14 bases spanning the gap. The germline gives CDR1 MDHEN, CDR2 SYDVKM. CDR3 amino acids: CASSLMVKGPYEQYF. The CDR3 bases are TGTGCCAGCAGTTTGATGGTCAAGGGGCCCTACGAGCAGTACTTC. The full variable domain, completed using reference TRBV28 and TRBJ2-7, is DVKVTQSSRYLVKRTGEKVFLECVQDMDHENMFWYRQDPGLGLRLIYFSYDVKMKEKGDIPEGYSVSREKKERFSLILESASTNQTSMYLCASSLMVKGPYEQYFGPGTRLTVT.